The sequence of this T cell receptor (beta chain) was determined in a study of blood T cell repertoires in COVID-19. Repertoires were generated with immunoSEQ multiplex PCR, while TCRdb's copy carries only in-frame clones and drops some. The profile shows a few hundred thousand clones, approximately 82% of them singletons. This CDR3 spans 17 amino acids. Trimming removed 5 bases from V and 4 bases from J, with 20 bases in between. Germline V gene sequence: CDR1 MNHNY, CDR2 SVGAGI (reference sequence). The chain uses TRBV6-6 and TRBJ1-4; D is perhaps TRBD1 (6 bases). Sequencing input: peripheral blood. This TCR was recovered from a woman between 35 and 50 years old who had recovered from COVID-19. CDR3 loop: CASSQPAAQGSNEKLFF. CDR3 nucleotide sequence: TGTGCCAGCAGTCAGCCGGCGGCGCAGGGGAGTAATGAAAAACTGTTTTTT.